This record covers a single T cell receptor (beta chain). Its antigen is not yet known. Nothing much larger sits one base from this clone, and base qualities are not available. The data are from a study of control samples from healthy donors and cancer patients (dated by TCRdb to 2018 to 2021). Receptor libraries were prepared by the immunoSEQ multiplex PCR assay. Sourced from immuneACCESS, this table was stored by TCRdb with only in-frame sequences that have V and J called. A share of the clones is absent; for the studies checked, an unresolved V gene accounts for under half, and the remainder has no known explanation. The sample includes 40,000 to 60,000 clones, with more than 70% observed a single time. The ten largest clonotypes hold over 35% of the sample. From the cysteine up to the phenylalanine, the CDR3 has a length of 10 residues. The sequence is cut down to CDR3 DNA, 30 bases in frame from base 1. V loses 4 bases of germline sequence and J loses 5 bases, and the interval between the two ends is 5 bases. Looking up the germline V gene yields CDR1 SQVTM and CDR2 ANQGSEA.

The sequencing input was PBMCs. The V gene is TRBV29-1 and the J gene is TRBJ1-1; the D gene remains uncertain. This sequence originates from a man aged 50 to 59 with head and neck cancer. The sequenced DNA: TGCAGCGTTGTCAGGACTGAAGCTTTCTTT. Its product reads: CSVVRTEAFF.